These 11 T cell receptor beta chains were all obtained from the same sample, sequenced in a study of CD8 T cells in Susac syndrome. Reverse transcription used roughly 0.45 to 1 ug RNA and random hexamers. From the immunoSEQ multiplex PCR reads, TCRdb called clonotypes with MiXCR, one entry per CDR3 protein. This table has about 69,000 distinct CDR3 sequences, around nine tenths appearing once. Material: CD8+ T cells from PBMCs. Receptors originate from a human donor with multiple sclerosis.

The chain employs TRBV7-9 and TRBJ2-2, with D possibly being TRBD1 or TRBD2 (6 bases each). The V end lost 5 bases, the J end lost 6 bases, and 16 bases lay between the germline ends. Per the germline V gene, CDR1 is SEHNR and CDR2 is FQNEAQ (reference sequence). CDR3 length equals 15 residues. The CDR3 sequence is CASSPRGALAGELFF. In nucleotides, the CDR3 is TGTGCCAGCAGCCCTAGGGGGGCTCTGGCCGGGGAGCTGTTTTTT.

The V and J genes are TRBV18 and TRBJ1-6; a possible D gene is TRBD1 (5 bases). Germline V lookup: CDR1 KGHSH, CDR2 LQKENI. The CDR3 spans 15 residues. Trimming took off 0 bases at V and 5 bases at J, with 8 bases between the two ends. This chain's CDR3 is CASSPPGRDNSPLHF. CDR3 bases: TGTGCCAGCTCACCACCGGGACGGGATAATTCACCCCTCCACTTT.

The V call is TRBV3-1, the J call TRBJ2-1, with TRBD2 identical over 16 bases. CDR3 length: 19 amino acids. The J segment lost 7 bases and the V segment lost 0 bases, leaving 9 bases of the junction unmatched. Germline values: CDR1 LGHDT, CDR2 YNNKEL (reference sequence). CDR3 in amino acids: CASSQEVGLAGGPRNEQFF. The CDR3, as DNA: TGTGCCAGCAGCCAAGAGGTGGGACTAGCGGGAGGGCCCCGGAATGAGCAGTTCTTC.

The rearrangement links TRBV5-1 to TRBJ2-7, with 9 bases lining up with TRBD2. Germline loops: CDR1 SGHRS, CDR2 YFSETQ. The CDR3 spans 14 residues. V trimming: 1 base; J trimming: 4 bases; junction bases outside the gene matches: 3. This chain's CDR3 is CASSLNSGSYEQYF. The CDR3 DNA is TGCGCCAGCAGCTTGAATAGCGGGAGTTACGAGCAGTACTTC.

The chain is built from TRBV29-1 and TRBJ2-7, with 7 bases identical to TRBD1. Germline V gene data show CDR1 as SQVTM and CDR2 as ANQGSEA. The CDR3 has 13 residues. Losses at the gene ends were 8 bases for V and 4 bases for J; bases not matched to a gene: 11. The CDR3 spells CSFRDSKKYEQYF. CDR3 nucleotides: TGCAGCTTCCGGGACAGCAAAAAGTACGAGCAGTACTTC.

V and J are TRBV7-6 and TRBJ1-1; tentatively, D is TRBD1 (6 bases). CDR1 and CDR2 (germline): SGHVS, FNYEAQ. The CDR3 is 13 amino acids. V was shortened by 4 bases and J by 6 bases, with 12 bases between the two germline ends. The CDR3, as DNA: TGTGCCAGCAGCTCCCCCGGGGGCGCTGAAGCTTTCTTT. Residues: CASSSPGGAEAFF.

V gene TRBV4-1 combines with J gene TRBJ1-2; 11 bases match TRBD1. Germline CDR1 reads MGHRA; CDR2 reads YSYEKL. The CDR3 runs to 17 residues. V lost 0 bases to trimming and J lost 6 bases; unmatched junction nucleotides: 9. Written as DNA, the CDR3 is TGCGCCAGCAGCCAAGACGCGGGACAGGGGGTAGTAAATGGCTACACCTTC. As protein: CASSQDAGQGVVNGYTF.

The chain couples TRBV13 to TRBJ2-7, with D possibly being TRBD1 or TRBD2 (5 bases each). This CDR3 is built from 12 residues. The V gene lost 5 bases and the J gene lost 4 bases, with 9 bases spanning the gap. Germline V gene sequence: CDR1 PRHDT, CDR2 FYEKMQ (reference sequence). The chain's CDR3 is CASSGGGYEQYF. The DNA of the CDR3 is TGTGCCAGCAGCGGGGGTGGATACGAGCAGTACTTC.

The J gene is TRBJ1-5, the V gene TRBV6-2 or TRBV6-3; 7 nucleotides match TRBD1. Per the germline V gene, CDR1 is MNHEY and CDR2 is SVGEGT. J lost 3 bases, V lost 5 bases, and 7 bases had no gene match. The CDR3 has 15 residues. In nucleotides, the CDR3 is TGTGCCAGCAGTACGAACAGGGGCTCCAATCAGCCCCAGCATTTT. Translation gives CASSTNRGSNQPQHF.

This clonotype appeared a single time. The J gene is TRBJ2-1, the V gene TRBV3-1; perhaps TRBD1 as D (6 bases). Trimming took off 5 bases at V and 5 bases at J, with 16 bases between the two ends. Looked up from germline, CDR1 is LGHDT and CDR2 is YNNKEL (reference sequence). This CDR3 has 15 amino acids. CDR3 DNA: TGTGCCAGCAGCTCCACCGGGACACCAGACAATGAGCAGTTCTTC. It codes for CASSSTGTPDNEQFF.

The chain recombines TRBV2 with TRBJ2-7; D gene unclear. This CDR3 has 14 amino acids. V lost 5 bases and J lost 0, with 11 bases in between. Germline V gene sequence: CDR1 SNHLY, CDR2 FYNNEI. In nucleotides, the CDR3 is TGTGCCAGCAGTCCTCCCCGGGCCTCCTACGAGCAGTACTTC. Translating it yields CASSPPRASYEQYF.